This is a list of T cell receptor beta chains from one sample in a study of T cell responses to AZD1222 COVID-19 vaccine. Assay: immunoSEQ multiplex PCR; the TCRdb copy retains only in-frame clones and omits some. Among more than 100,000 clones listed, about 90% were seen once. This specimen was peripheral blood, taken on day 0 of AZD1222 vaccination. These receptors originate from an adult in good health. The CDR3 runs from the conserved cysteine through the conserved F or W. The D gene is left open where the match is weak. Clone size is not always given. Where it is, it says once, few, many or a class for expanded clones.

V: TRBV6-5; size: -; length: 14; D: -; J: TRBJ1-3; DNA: TGTGCGGTGGGGGGCTCGGGTTCCGGAAACACCATATATTTT; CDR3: CAVGGSGSGNTIYF
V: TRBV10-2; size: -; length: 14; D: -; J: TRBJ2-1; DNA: TGCGCCAGCAGTGAGTCGAGGCGGGGGACAGAGCAGTTCTTC; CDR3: CASSESRRGTEQFF
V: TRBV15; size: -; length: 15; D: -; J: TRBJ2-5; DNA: TGTGCCACCAGTCCAGGCGCGGAGATTCGGCTCGGGCAGTACTTC; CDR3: CATSPGAEIRLGQYF
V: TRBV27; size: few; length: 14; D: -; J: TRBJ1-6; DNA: TGTGCCAGCAGTTATCGGGTTTATAATTCACCCCTCCACTTT; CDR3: CASSYRVYNSPLHF
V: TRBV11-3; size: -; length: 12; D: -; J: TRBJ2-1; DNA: TGTGCCAGCAGCTTAGGGTACAATGAGCAGTTCTTC; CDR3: CASSLGYNEQFF
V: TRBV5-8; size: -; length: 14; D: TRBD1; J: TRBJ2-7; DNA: TGTGCCAGCAGCCCAGGGACAGGGGACGTCGAGCAGTACTTC; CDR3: CASSPGTGDVEQYF
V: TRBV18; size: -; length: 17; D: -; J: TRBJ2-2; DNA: TGTGCCAGCTCACAGTCCGGGGCCCTATTAGAGGCCGGGGAGCTGTTTTTT; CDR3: CASSQSGALLEAGELFF
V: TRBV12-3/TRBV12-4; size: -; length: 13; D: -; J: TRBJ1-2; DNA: TGTGCCAGCAGCTCCGGACGGGGCTATGGCTACACCTTC; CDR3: CASSSGRGYGYTF
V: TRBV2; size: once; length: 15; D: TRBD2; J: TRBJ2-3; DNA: TGTGCCAGCAGACTAGCGGGGTTAGGCACAGATACGCAGTATTTT; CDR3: CASRLAGLGTDTQYF
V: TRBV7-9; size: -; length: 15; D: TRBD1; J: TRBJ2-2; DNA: TGTGCCAGCAGCTCCGGGACAGGGTTCGACAGGGAGCTGTTTTTT; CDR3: CASSSGTGFDRELFF
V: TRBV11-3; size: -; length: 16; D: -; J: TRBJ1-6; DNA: TGTGCCAGCAGCTTAGATTATGGGCAGGGAGGTTCACCCCTCCACTTT; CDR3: CASSLDYGQGGSPLHF
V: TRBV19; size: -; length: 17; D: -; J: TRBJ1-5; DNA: TGTGCCAGTAGTATAGCCCGGGGGGCAGAAGGCAATCAGCCCCAGCATTTT; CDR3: CASSIARGAEGNQPQHF
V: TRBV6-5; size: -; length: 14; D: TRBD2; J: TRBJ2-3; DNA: TGTGCCAGCAGTACCGGACTAGCCTCAGATACGCAGTATTTT; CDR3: CASSTGLASDTQYF
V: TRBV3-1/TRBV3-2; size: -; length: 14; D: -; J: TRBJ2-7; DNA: TGTGCCAGCAGTCAGGGGGGCAGAACCTACGAGCAGTACTTC; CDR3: CASSQGGRTYEQYF
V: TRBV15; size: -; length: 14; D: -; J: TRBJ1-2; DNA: TGTGCCACCAGCAGAGATCAAGTTAACTATGGCTACACCTTC; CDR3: CATSRDQVNYGYTF
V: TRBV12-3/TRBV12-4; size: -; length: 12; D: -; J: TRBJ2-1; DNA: TGTGCCAGCAGTTTGGGGGAAAATGAGCAGTTCTTC; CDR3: CASSLGENEQFF
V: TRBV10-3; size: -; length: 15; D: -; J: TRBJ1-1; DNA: TGTGCCATCAGTGACCCAGGACGGATGAACACTGAAGCTTTCTTT; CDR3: CAISDPGRMNTEAFF
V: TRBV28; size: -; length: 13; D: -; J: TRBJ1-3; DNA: TGTGCCAGCTCCATTCACTCTGGAAACACCATATATTTT; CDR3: CASSIHSGNTIYF
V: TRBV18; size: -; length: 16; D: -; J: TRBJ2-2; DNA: TGTGCCAGCTCACCACCGACGAGGCCGTTGGCTGGGGAGCTGTTTTTT; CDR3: CASSPPTRPLAGELFF
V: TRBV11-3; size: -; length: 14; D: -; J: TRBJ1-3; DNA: TGTGCCAGCAGCTTATACGGGACTGGAAACACCATATATTTT; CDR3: CASSLYGTGNTIYF
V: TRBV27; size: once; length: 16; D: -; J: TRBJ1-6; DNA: TGTGCCAGCAGTTTGGGGCCGGGGGTACCCGGGTCACCCCTCCACTTT; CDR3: CASSLGPGVPGSPLHF
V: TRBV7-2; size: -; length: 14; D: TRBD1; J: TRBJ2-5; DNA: TGTGCCAGCAGCTTAGTTACAGGGGACGGGGCCCAGTACTTC; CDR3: CASSLVTGDGAQYF
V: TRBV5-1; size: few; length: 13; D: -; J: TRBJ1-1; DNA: TGCGCCAGCAGCCCGGGACAGAACACTGAAGCTTTCTTT; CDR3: CASSPGQNTEAFF
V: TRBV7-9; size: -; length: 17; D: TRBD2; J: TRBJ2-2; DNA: TGTGCCAGCAGCTTAACGGGAGCGGGGAGAGGCACCGGGGAGCTGTTTTTT; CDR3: CASSLTGAGRGTGELFF
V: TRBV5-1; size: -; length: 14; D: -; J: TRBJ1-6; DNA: TGCGCCAGCAGACTCCTCGATCGGGGTTCACCCCTCCACTTT; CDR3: CASRLLDRGSPLHF
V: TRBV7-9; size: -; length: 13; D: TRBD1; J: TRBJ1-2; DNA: TGTGCCAGCAGCTTAGCACAGGGGAGTGGCTACACCTTC; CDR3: CASSLAQGSGYTF
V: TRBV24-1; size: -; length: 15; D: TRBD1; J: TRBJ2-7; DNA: TGTGCCACCAGTGATACCAGACAGGGCTCCTACGAGCAGTACTTC; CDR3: CATSDTRQGSYEQYF
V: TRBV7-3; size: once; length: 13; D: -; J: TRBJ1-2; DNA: TGTGCCAGCAGCACGGACACGACGGGTGGCTACACCTTC; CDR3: CASSTDTTGGYTF
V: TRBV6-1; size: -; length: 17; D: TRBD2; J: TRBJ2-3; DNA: TGTGCCAGCAGTGAGATAGCTAGCGGGTTTAGCACAGATACGCAGTATTTT; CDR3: CASSEIASGFSTDTQYF
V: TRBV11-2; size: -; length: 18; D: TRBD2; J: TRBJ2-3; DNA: TGTGCCAGCAGCTTAGGGATCGAGCGGGGGGGTAGCACAGATACGCAGTATTTT; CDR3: CASSLGIERGGSTDTQYF
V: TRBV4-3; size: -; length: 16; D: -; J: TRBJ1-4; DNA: TGCGCCAGCAGCCAAGATGCCCATGGGAGGAATGAAAAACTGTTTTTT; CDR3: CASSQDAHGRNEKLFF
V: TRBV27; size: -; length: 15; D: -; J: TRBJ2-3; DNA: TGTGCCAGCAGTTTATCACCCCGGGGCACAGATACGCAGTATTTT; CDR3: CASSLSPRGTDTQYF
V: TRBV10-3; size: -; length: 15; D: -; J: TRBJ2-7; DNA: TGTGCCATCAGTGAGTCGACAGACGGCTCCTACGAGCAGTACTTC; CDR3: CAISESTDGSYEQYF
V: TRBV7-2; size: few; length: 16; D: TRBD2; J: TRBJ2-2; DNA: TGTGCCAGCAGCTTAAGGTCGGGACTAGCGGACGGGGAGCTGTTTTTT; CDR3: CASSLRSGLADGELFF
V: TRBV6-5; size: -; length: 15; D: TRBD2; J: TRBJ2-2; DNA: TGTGCCAGCGGTAGCGGGAGGGCCGGGCCCGGGGAGCTGTTTTTT; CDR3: CASGSGRAGPGELFF
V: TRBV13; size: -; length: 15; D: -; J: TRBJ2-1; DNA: TGTGCCAGCAGCTTAGGACTGAAATTGTACAATGAGCAGTTCTTC; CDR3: CASSLGLKLYNEQFF
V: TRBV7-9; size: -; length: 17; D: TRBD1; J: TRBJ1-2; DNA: TGTGCCAGCAGCTTAAAGGGGGACAGGGCCCAGATCTATGGCTACACCTTC; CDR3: CASSLKGDRAQIYGYTF
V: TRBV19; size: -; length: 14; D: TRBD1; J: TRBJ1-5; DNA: TGTGCCAGTAGGCCGGGACAGCTAAATCAGCCCCAGCATTTT; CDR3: CASRPGQLNQPQHF
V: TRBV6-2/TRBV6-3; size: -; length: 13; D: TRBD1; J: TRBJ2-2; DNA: TGTGCCAGCAGTGACAGGGGGCTCGGGGAGCTGTTTTTT; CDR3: CASSDRGLGELFF
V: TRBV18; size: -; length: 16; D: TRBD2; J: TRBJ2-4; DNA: TGTGCCAGCTCACCAAGGGGGATAGCGGGAGGTGGGATTCAGTACTTC; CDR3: CASSPRGIAGGGIQYF
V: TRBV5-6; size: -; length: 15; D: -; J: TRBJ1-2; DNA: TGTGCCAGCAGCTTCGGGGGCAGCCTTAACTATGGCTACACCTTC; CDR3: CASSFGGSLNYGYTF
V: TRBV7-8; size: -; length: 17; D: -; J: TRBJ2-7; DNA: TGTGCCAGCAGCTTAGTGCGCGGGGGCCCTAGCTCCTACGAGCAGTACTTC; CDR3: CASSLVRGGPSSYEQYF
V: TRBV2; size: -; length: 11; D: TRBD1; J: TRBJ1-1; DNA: TGTGCCAGCAGTTACGACAGGGTAGCTTTCTTT; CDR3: CASSYDRVAFF
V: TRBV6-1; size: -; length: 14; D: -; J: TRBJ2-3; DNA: TGTGCCAGCAGTATCACAGGGTCGACAGATACGCAGTATTTT; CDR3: CASSITGSTDTQYF
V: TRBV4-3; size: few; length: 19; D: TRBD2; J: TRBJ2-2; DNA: TGCGCCAGCAGCAAAGGGGCGGCCTCGGGAGGGACGAACACCGGGGAGCTGTTTTTT; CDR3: CASSKGAASGGTNTGELFF
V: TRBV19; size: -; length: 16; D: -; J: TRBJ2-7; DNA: TGTGCCAGTAGTAAAGTTACCGGGACGGCAACCTACGAGCAGTACTTC; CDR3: CASSKVTGTATYEQYF
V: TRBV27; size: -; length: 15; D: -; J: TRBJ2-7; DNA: TGTGCCAGCAGTTTATCGGGGGACGGATTCTACGAGCAGTACTTC; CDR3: CASSLSGDGFYEQYF
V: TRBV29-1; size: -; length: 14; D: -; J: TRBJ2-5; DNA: TGCAGCTCTGCGGGGGCGGGGGCCCAAGAGACCCAGTACTTC; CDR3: CSSAGAGAQETQYF
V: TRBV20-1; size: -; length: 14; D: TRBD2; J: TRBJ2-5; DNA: TGCAGTGCTAGTGACGGGGGGGCAAGCGAGACCCAGTACTTC; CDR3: CSASDGGASETQYF
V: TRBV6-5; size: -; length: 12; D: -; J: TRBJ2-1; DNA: TGTGCCAGCAGCCAGGGTTACAATGAGCAGTTCTTC; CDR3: CASSQGYNEQFF
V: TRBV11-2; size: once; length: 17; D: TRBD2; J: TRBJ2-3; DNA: TGTGCCAGCAGCTTAGTGACTAGCGGGGGGGCCAGAGATACGCAGTATTTT; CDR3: CASSLVTSGGARDTQYF
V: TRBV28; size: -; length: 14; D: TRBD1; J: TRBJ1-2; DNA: TGTGCCAGCAGTTTCACAGGGGGCTTCTATGGCTACACCTTC; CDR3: CASSFTGGFYGYTF
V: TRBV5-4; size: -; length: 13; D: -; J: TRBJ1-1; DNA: TGTGCCAGCAGATCGACAGAATACACTGAAGCTTTCTTT; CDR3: CASRSTEYTEAFF
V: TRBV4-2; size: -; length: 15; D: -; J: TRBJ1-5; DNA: TGTGCCAGCAGCCAAGATGATGGTGGAAATCAGCCCCAGCATTTT; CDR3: CASSQDDGGNQPQHF
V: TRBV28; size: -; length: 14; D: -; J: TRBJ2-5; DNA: TGTGCCAGCAGGGGCGTATGGCATGGAGCGACCCAGTACTTC; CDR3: CASRGVWHGATQYF
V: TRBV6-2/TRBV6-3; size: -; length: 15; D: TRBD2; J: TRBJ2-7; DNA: TGTGCCAGCAGTTCGGGCGGGAGGACCTCCTACGAGCAGTACTTC; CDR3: CASSSGGRTSYEQYF
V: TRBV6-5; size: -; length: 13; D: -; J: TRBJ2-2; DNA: TGTGCCCAAGTCGGGGAGGCCACCGGGGAGCTGTTTTTT; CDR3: CAQVGEATGELFF
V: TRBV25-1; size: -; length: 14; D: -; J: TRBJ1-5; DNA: TGTGCCAGCAGTGAATGGGGCGGTGCCAGGGGCCAGCATTTT; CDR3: CASSEWGGARGQHF